The 17 T cell receptor beta chains listed next were all sequenced from one sample in a study of T-cell reconstitution after alpha-beta-depleted transplantation in children. Molecular barcoding with unique molecular identifiers was used for the TCRbeta library. TCRdb used MiXCR to reprocess the PCR reads, holding one entry per CDR3 protein. The repertoire holds about 980,000 distinct CDR3 sequences, about 26% seen once, with 25% to 35% in the top ten. The input for sequencing was PBMCs, mostly from graft donor cells, taken 360 days after TCRalphabeta/CD19-depleted stem cell transplant. The receptors were sampled from a boy in the first two years of life who had a stem cell transplant for SCID, so the T cells may come from the graft donor.

This rearrangement joins TRBV27 to TRBJ2-7; D is ambiguous. The CDR3 has 16 residues. V was clipped by 3 bases and J by 2 bases, with 17 bases between them. CDR1 and CDR2 from the germline V gene are MNHEY and SMNVEV (reference sequence). CDR3 sequence: CASSFGPQNMAYEQYF. CDR3 nucleotide sequence: TGTGCCAGCAGTTTCGGGCCACAGAACATGGCCTACGAGCAGTACTTC.

This clonotype was observed a handful of times. The rearrangement uses TRBV29-1 and TRBJ2-1; D tentatively reads TRBD1 or TRBD2 (5 bases each). The CDR3 runs to 13 residues. Trimming took off 7 bases at V and 0 bases at J, with 10 bases between the two ends. In germline, CDR1 is SQVTM, CDR2 ANQGSEA. CDR3 DNA sequence: TGCAGCGGGGGGATGGTCTCCTACAATGAGCAGTTCTTC. Translating gives CSGGMVSYNEQFF.

J is TRBJ1-2 and V is TRBV29-1; tentatively, D is TRBD1 (5 bases). Trimming removed 7 bases from V and 4 bases from J, with 13 bases in between. Germline CDR1 reads SQVTM; CDR2 reads ANQGSEA. This CDR3 comprises 12 residues. DNA for the CDR3: TGCAGCGCCTATATCGGGACCTATGGCTACACCTTC. This gives the protein CSAYIGTYGYTF.

The genes are TRBV29-1 and TRBJ1-1; D remains ambiguous. V was shortened by 6 bases and J by 4 bases, with 18 bases between the two germline ends. CDR1 and CDR2 (germline): SQVTM, ANQGSEA. The CDR3 is made up of 14 amino acids. The DNA of the CDR3 is TGCAGCGTAGAACCCCTCGCCATTCCCACTGAAGCTTTCTTT. It is translated as CSVEPLAIPTEAFF.

This clonotype was detected only a few times. The chain recombines TRBV20-1 with TRBJ2-1, with D possibly matching TRBD2 (5 bases). The CDR3 loop spans 16 amino acids. Trimming cost V 6 bases and J 0 bases, with 18 bases left between them. The germline V gene encodes CDR1 DFQATT and CDR2 SNEGSKA (reference sequence). This CDR3 is CSAEIPSGYSYNEQFF. CDR3 DNA sequence: TGCAGTGCCGAGATTCCAAGCGGATACTCCTACAATGAGCAGTTCTTC.

The table lists this clonotype with a few counts. This chain joins TRBV10-3 and TRBJ2-3; unclear D gene. The germline V gene encodes CDR1 ENHRY and CDR2 SYGVKD. The germline V and J ends were trimmed by 4 bases and 5 bases, with 7 bases remaining between them. The CDR3 runs to 12 residues. The CDR3 loop is CAISVNLDTQYF. The CDR3 coding sequence is TGTGCCATCAGTGTGAACTTAGATACGCAGTATTTT.

This clonotype was observed a few times. The rearrangement uses TRBV6-5 and TRBJ2-1; D may match TRBD1 or TRBD2 (6 bases each). V gave up 4 bases and J gave up 8 bases, with 21 bases separating them. The CDR3 is 16 residues long. Germline-derived CDR1 and CDR2 are MNHEY and SVGAGI. CDR3 nucleotide sequence: TGTGCCAGCAGTTCGCCCGGGGGCCCGGGGCATCATGAGCAGTTCTTC. This sequence encodes CASSSPGGPGHHEQFF.

A few counts support this clonotype. The J gene is TRBJ2-1, the V gene TRBV24-1; 7 bases fit TRBD2. Germline CDR1 reads KGHDR; CDR2 reads SFDVKD. The CDR3 contains 16 residues. Unmatched junction bases numbered 10, after V lost 4 bases and J lost 5 bases. CDR3 residues: CATSDPRAGENNEQFF. CDR3 sequence (DNA): TGTGCCACCAGTGACCCGAGGGCGGGGGAAAACAATGAGCAGTTCTTC.

This clonotype was observed a handful of times. The chain links TRBV20-1 to TRBJ2-5; D may be TRBD1 or TRBD2 (5 bases each). Per the germline V gene, CDR1 is DFQATT and CDR2 is SNEGSKA (reference sequence). The CDR3 loop spans 14 amino acids. The V end was cut by 3 bases, the J end by 0 bases, with 11 bases between. CDR3 sequence: CSASSWGYQETQYF. CDR3 coding DNA: TGCAGTGCTAGTTCGTGGGGGTACCAAGAGACCCAGTACTTC.

The chain combines TRBV29-1 with TRBJ1-5, with a possible D match to TRBD1 (6 bases). The CDR3 contains 15 residues. V lost 4 bases, J lost 4 bases, and 17 bases lay in between. In germline, CDR1 is SQVTM, CDR2 ANQGSEA. The chain's CDR3 is CSVGDTGIRNQPQHF. In nucleotides, the CDR3 is TGCAGCGTTGGCGATACAGGGATACGGAATCAGCCCCAGCATTTT. The full variable domain, rest sourced from reference TRBV29-1 and TRBJ1-5, is SAVISQKPSRDICQRGTSLTIQCQVDSQVTMMFWYRQQPGQSLTLIATANQGSEATYESGFVIDKFPISRPNLTFSTLTVSNMSPEDSSIYLCSVGDTGIRNQPQHFGDGTRLSIL.

This clonotype was seen repeatedly, ten times or more. A junction boundary mismatches the germline segment, possibly from a read error. This chain connects TRBV9 to TRBJ2-3; a possible D gene is TRBD1 (6 bases). From germline, CDR1 is SGDLS and CDR2 YYNGEE. CDR3 length equals 14 residues. The chain's CDR3 is CASSVGQDTDTQYF. DNA of the CDR3: TGCGCCAGCAGCGTGGGACAAGACACAGATACGCAGTATTTT.

This clonotype was picked up a small number of times. The chain carries TRBV12-3 or TRBV12-4 and TRBJ2-5, with 11 nucleotides matching TRBD1. Germline trimming cut 6 bases from V and 6 bases from J; bases unmatched to any gene: 12. This CDR3 has 16 residues. The CDR3 loop is CASRQGLRDRGKTQYF. The CDR3 nucleotides read TGTGCCAGCAGGCAGGGACTGCGGGACAGGGGGAAGACCCAGTACTTC.

This clonotype was seen a few times. The chain carries TRBV20-1 and TRBJ1-5; D not resolved. Trimming cost V 3 bases and J 1 base, with 10 bases left between them. This CDR3 has 14 residues. Germline CDR1 DFQATT, CDR2 SNEGSKA (reference sequence). Written as DNA, the CDR3 is TGCAGTGCTAGGGCTGGTGGGAGCAATCAGCCCCAGCATTTT. Its protein product is CSARAGGSNQPQHF.

V gene TRBV3-1 combines with J gene TRBJ2-5; D perhaps matches TRBD1 (5 bases). The CDR3 length is 15 residues. Between the trimmed V and J ends, which lost 0 bases and 5 bases, there was a span of 13 bases. Per germline, CDR1 LGHDT and CDR2 YNNKEL (reference sequence). The CDR3 sequence: CASSQDKGAGETQYF. CDR3 coding DNA: TGTGCCAGCAGCCAAGATAAAGGGGCTGGGGAGACCCAGTACTTC.

This clonotype was counted a few times. The rearrangement joins TRBV24-1 to TRBJ2-5; a weak D match, TRBD2 (5 bases). Germline CDR1 and CDR2: KGHDR and SFDVKD. CDR3 length: 17 residues. V was cut by 2 bases and J by 1 base, with 16 bases left in between. The CDR3: CATSDSFGGWGQETQYF. The CDR3 DNA sequence: TGTGCCACCAGTGATTCCTTTGGAGGATGGGGCCAAGAGACCCAGTACTTC.

The table lists this clonotype with many counts. The V and J genes are TRBV28 and TRBJ2-2; possibly TRBD1 for D (6 bases). V lost 4 bases to trimming and J lost 2 bases, with 11 bases between them. CDR1 and CDR2 (germline): MDHEN, SYDVKM. This CDR3 spans 15 amino acids. CDR3 loop: CASSWTVANTGELFF. The CDR3 region has the DNA TGTGCCAGCAGTTGGACAGTAGCTAACACCGGGGAGCTGTTTTTT. Variable domain in full (rest from reference TRBV28 and TRBJ2-2): DVKVTQSSRYLVKRTGEKVFLECVQDMDHENMFWYRQDPGLGLRLIYFSYDVKMKEKGDIPEGYSVSREKKERFSLILESASTNQTSMYLCASSWTVANTGELFFGEGSRLTVL.

The chain uses TRBV7-9 and TRBJ2-3; 8 bases fit TRBD1. There are 13 residues in the CDR3. V shed 8 bases and J 2 bases; nucleotides not matched to a gene: 3. CDR1 is SEHNR and CDR2 is FQNEAQ in the germline V gene (reference sequence). CDR3 sequence: CASRTGTTDTQYF. The CDR3 DNA reads as TGTGCCAGCCGGACAGGGACCACAGATACGCAGTATTTT.